This T cell receptor beta chain was profiled in a study of shared clonotypes between healthy human individuals. The overall study: Plates per donor: three CD4 naive, three CD4 memory, two CD8 naive, one CD8 memory.

The material for each subset, its genomic DNA, was split evenly across several immunoSEQ plates. The method was immunoSEQ multiplex PCR; TCRdb's version includes in-frame clones alone and lacks a portion of them. The top ten clones hold approximately 1.5% of a sample with roughly 1,100,000 clones, 65% to 75% of them seen once. A note on this clone: The antigen remains undetermined.

This CDR3 has 16 amino acids. The V and J ends lost 0 bases and 3 bases respectively, with 13 bases between them. The V gene's germline CDR1 is SGHDT and CDR2 YYEEEE. Study-wide points: Despite large depth, rarefaction showed incomplete sorted-subset sequencing. Expectations were that clonotype sharing among donors would be affected by sequencing depth.

This sequence joins TRBV5-6 and TRBJ1-5; possible D gene TRBD1, 5 bases. This clonotype was sampled from a man younger than 35 in good health. Sequencing was done on a sample of memory CD4+ T cells sorted from blood. The subset is: CD45RA-negative fraction. The CDR3 nucleotides read TGTGCCAGCAGCTTGGGAGGGCAGGGTAACAATCAGCCCCAGCATTTT. Translation: CASSLGGQGNNQPQHF.